A selection of T cell receptor beta chains follows, all from one sample in a study of T cell responses to AZD1222 COVID-19 vaccine. Using immunoSEQ multiplex PCR, the repertoire was profiled, and TCRdb retains in-frame clones only, with some absent. The sample carries 85,000 to 100,000 clones, just over 90% recorded once. The material sequenced was peripheral blood, taken 28 days after the second AZD1222 dose. These receptors all stem from an adult who received the AZD1222 COVID-19 vaccine. Each CDR3 is given with its conserved first and last residue. D genes are given only for firm matches. Rows may omit the clone size; those that give it use once, few, many or a size class.

d_call j_call clone_size v_call cdr3_aa cdr3_nt
NA TRBJ2-5 NA TRBV7-8 CASSLVETQYF TGTGCCAGCAGCTTAGTAGAGACCCAGTACTTC
TRBD1 TRBJ2-2 NA TRBV9 CASSVGDRGSTGELFF TGTGCCAGCAGCGTAGGAGACAGGGGGAGCACCGGGGAGCTGTTTTTT
TRBD2 TRBJ2-3 NA TRBV4-1 CASSQDGVAGVDTQYF TGCGCCAGCAGCCAAGATGGAGTAGCGGGGGTAGATACGCAGTATTTT
TRBD2 TRBJ2-2 NA TRBV19 CASSIVAGGFGELFF TGTGCCAGTAGTATAGTAGCGGGAGGTTTCGGGGAGCTGTTTTTT
NA TRBJ1-1 NA TRBV5-1 CASSLGSGMNTEAFF TGCGCCAGCAGCTTGGGGTCAGGAATGAACACTGAAGCTTTCTTT
TRBD2 TRBJ2-7 NA TRBV6-5 CASSYSLAGAYEQYF TGTGCCAGCAGTTACTCACTAGCGGGAGCCTACGAGCAGTACTTC
NA TRBJ2-6 NA TRBV28 CASSFILRANVLTF TGTGCCAGCAGTTTCATACTTAGGGCCAACGTCCTGACTTTC
NA TRBJ1-4 NA TRBV20-1 CSARGPEKLFF TGCAGTGCTAGAGGGCCTGAAAAACTGTTTTTT
NA TRBJ2-1 NA TRBV19 CASSIWAGDPNEQFF TGTGCCAGTAGTATATGGGCAGGGGACCCCAATGAGCAGTTCTTC
TRBD1 TRBJ2-1 NA TRBV29-1 CGARDRPIYNEQFF TGCGGCGCTCGGGACAGACCGATATACAATGAGCAGTTCTTC
NA TRBJ1-1 once TRBV11-3 CASSLSQNTEAFF TGTGCCAGCAGCTTATCCCAGAACACTGAAGCTTTCTTT